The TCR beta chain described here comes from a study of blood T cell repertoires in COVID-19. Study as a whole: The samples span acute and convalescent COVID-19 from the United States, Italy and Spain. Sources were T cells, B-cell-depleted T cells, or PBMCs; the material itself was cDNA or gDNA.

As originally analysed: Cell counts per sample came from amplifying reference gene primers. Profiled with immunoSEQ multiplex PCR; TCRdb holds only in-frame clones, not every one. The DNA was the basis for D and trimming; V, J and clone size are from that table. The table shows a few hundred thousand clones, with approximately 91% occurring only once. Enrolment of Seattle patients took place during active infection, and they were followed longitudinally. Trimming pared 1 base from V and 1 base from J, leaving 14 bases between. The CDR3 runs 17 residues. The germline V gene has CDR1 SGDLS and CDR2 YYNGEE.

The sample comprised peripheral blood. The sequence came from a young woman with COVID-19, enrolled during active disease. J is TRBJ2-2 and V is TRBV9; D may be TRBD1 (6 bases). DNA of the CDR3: TGTGCCAGCAGCGTATGGAGTGGGGGCTTGAACACCGGGGAGCTGTTTTTT. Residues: CASSVWSGGLNTGELFF.